The entry below describes one T cell receptor (beta chain). What it binds is unknown. This table comes from immunoSEQ multiplex PCR, and its TCRdb copy is limited to in-frame clones, with some not included. Counted here are 150,000 to 200,000 clones, more than 75% occurring once; the ten biggest clones make up 6% to 8.5%. The sample comes from a study of cytomegalovirus exposure and HLA in healthy donors. Study details: The same platform was used for the 95 to 150 validation repertoires and the roughly 640 first-cohort repertoires, a later analysis reported. Study-wide findings and caveats: Subsequent analysis revealed that first-cohort TCR clusters tended to co-occur in the 95 to 150 validation repertoires.

This CDR3 is 12 amino acids long. Germline CDR1 and CDR2: MDHEN and SYDVKM. Trimming left V 3 bases short and J 4 bases short, with 5 bases between. The rearrangement uses TRBV28 and TRBJ2-3; D uncertain. The TCR sequence derives from a man under 40 in good health and CMV-seropositive. Sequenced material: PBMCs. The CDR3, as DNA: TGTGCCAGCAGTTTGGTCGCAGATACGCAGTATTTT. Translation gives CASSLVADTQYF.